This TCR beta chain was found in a study of STAT5B mutations in CD4+ large granular lymphocyte leukemia. Findings of the study overall: Main leukemic clonotypes were patient-specific, but about 26% appeared at low frequency elsewhere. Compared with healthy controls (2/35), patient top clones favored TRBV06 (8/27).

V lost 2 bases and J lost 1, with 9 bases in between. CDR3 size: 15 residues. Germline CDR1 reads SEHNR; CDR2 reads FQNEAQ (reference sequence). As for this clone: Its specificity is unknown.

Padova, Helsinki and Shinshu hematology units supplied the CD4+ T-LGLL patients. Depending on availability, patient cells were bead-separated fractions or unselected PBMC. Method: immunoSEQ multiplex PCR; TCRdb's copy keeps in-frame clones and lacks some. Of 9,500 to 10,000 clones detected, approximately 80% appear once; the ten largest clones hold roughly 68%. The TCR originated in a man aged 55 to 69 with CD4+ T-cell large granular lymphocyte leukemia. The rearrangement joins TRBV7-9 to TRBJ2-1, with D possibly matching TRBD1 (6 bases). Sequences were obtained from PBMCs. The CDR3 nucleotides are TGTGCCAGCAGCTTACGTGGACAGTCCTACAATGAGCAGTTCTTC. Protein: CASSLRGQSYNEQFF.